Below, one T cell receptor (beta chain) is given with its context. What it binds is unknown. V lost 3 bases and J 3 bases, leaving 7 bases between the germline ends. Germline loops: CDR1 DFQATT, CDR2 SNEGSKA (reference sequence). CDR3 length: 12 residues. The sample belongs to a study of persistence of HIV-infected CD4 T cells. Lysates of CMV-infected fibroblasts at about 10 ug/mL stimulated these cells. Sorted nonresponding memory CD4+ T cells were CD40L-negative, CD69-negative, CD45RO-high. Anti-CD28/CD49d costimulation, CD40-blocking antibody and enfuvirtide were given to CD8-depleted PBMCs for 18 hours. Sequencing used immunoSEQ version 4 in survey mode. Generated by immunoSEQ multiplex PCR, the TCRdb table keeps only in-frame clones and is missing some. The table has about 28,000 clones, 82% seen once. The study, taken as a whole, reports: Compared with CD3/CD28-stimulated cells, CMV- and Gag-responding cells showed lower TCRbeta richness. TCR oligoclonality correlated with proviral oligoclonality in the same sorted populations.

This clonotype originated in an adult man with HIV who was CMV-seropositive. The chain has TRBV20-1 and TRBJ2-3; D might be TRBD1 (5 bases). Source: CD4+ T cells sorted from PBMCs after approximately 19-hour stimulation, taken from a patient who received antiretroviral therapy. CDR3 loop: CSASTGTDTQYF. The CDR3 DNA follows: TGCAGTGCTAGTACAGGAACAGATACGCAGTATTTT.